This T cell receptor (beta chain) was obtained from a study of T cell changes during pregnancy in multiple sclerosis. Using immunoSEQ multiplex PCR, the repertoire was profiled, and TCRdb retains in-frame clones only, with some absent. Of tens of thousands of clones in the sample, over 85% were seen once. The CDR3 totals 16 residues. Germline values: CDR1 LNHDA, CDR2 SQIVND (reference sequence). The V and J ends lost 4 bases and 5 bases, in that order; junction bases with no gene match: 13. V is TRBV19 and J is TRBJ1-1; 7 bases are a match to TRBD1. The TCR sequence derives from a female donor with multiple sclerosis, enrolled in a pregnancy study. This specimen was peripheral blood, taken in the second trimester of pregnancy. CDR3 protein: CASSTDNRGFMTEAFF. The CDR3 DNA sequence: TGTGCCAGTAGTACGGATAACAGGGGCTTTATGACTGAAGCTTTCTTT.